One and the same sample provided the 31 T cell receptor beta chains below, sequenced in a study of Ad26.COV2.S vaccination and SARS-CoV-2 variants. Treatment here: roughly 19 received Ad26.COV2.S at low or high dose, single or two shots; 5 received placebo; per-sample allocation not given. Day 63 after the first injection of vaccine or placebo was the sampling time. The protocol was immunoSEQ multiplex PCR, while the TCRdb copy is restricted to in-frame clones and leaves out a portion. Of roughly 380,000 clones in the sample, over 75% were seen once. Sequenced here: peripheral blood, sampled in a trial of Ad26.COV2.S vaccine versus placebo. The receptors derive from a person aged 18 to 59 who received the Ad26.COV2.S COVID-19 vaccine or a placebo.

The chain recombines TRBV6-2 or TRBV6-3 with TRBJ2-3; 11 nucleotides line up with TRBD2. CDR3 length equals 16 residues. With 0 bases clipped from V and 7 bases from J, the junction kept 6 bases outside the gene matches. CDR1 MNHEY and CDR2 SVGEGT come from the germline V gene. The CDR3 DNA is TGTGCCAGCAGTTACTCTAGCGGGGGGGCCGGGAATACGCAGTATTTT. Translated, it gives CASSYSSGGAGNTQYF.

CDR3 coding DNA: TGTGCCAGTAGTAGGACAGGGCTTTCACCCCTCCACTTT. This encodes CASSRTGLSPLHF. This chain links TRBV19 with TRBJ1-6; 8 bases agree with TRBD1. The germline V gene encodes CDR1 LNHDA and CDR2 SQIVND (reference sequence). CDR3 size: 13 residues. Unmatched junction bases numbered 2, after V lost 4 bases and J lost 9 bases.

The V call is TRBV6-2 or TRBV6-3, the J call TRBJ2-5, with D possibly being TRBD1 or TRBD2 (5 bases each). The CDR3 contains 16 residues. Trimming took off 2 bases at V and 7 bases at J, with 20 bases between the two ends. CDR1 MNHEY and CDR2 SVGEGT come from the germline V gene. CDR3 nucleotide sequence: TGTGCCAGCAGTTACGGGACGGAAGGCTCCGCGGGGACCCAGTACTTC. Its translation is CASSYGTEGSAGTQYF.

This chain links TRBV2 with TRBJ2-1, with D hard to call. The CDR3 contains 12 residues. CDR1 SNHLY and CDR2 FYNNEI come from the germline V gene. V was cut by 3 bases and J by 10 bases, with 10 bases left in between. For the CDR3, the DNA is TGTGCCAGCAGTGACCCAGCCCTAGAGCAGTTCTTC. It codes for CASSDPALEQFF. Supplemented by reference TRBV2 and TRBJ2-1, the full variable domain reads EPEVTQTPSHQVTQMGQEVILRCVPISNHLYFYWYRQILGQKVEFLVSFYNNEISEKSEIFDDQFSVERPDGSNFTLKIRSTKLEDSAMYFCASSDPALEQFFGPGTRLTVL.

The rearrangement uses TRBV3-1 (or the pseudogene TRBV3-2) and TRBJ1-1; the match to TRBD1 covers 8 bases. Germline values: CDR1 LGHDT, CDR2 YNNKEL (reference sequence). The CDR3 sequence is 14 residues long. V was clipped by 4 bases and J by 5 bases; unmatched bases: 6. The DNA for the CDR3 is TGTGCCAGCAGCCCGCTCCAGGGGGCGACTGAAGCTTTCTTT. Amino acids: CASSPLQGATEAFF.

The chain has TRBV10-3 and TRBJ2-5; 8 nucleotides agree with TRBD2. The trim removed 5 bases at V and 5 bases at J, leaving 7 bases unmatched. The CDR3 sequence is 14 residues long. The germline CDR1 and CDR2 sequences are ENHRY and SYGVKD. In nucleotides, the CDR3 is TGTGCCATCAGTTCGGCTAGCGGGCGCGAGACCCAGTACTTC. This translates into CAISSASGRETQYF.

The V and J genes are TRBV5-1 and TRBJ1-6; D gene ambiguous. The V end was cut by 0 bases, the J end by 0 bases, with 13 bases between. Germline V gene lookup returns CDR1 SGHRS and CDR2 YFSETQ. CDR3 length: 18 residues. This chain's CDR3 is CASSLEFPGGSYNSPLHF. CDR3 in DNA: TGCGCCAGCAGCTTGGAGTTTCCGGGCGGCTCCTATAATTCACCCCTCCACTTT.

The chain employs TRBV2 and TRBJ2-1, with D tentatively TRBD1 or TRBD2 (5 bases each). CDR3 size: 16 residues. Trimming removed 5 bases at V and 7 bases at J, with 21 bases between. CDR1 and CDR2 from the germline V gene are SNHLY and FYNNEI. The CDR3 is CASSLRGRHLNNEQFF. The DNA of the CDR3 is TGTGCCAGCAGTCTCCGGGGCCGACACCTAAATAATGAGCAGTTCTTC.

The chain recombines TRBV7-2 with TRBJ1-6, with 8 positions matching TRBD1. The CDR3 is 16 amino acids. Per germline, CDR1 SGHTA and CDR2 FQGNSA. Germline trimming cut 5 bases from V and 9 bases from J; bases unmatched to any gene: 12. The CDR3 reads CASSPPGGRSGSPLHF. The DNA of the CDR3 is TGTGCCAGCAGCCCACCAGGGGGCAGAAGCGGTTCACCCCTCCACTTT. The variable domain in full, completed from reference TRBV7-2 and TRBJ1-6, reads GAGVSQSPSNKVTEKGKDVELRCDPISGHTALYWYRQSLGQGLEFLIYFQGNSAPDKSGLPSDRFSAERTGGSVSTLTIQRTQQEDSAVYLCASSPPGGRSGSPLHFGNGTRLTVT.

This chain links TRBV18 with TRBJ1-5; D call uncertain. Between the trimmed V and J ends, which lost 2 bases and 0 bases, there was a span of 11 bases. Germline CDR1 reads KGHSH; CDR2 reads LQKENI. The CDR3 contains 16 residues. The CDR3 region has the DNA TGTGCCAGCTCACCAGAGACCCCTTATAGCAATCAGCCCCAGCATTTT. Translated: CASSPETPYSNQPQHF.

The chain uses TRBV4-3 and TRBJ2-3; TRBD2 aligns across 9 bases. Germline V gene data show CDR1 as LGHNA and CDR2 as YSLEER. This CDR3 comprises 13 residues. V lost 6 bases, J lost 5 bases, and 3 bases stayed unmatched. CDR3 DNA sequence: TGCGCCAGCAGTCCTAGCGGGGTAGATACGCAGTATTTT. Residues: CASSPSGVDTQYF.

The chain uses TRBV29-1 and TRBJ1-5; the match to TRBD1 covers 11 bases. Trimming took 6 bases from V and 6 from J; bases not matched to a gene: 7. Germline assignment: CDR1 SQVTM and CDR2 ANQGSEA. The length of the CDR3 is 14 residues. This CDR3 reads CSVSAGTGGQPQHF. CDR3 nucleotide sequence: TGCAGCGTCAGCGCCGGGACAGGGGGTCAGCCCCAGCATTTT. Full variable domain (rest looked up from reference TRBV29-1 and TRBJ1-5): SAVISQKPSRDICQRGTSLTIQCQVDSQVTMMFWYRQQPGQSLTLIATANQGSEATYESGFVIDKFPISRPNLTFSTLTVSNMSPEDSSIYLCSVSAGTGGQPQHFGDGTRLSIL.

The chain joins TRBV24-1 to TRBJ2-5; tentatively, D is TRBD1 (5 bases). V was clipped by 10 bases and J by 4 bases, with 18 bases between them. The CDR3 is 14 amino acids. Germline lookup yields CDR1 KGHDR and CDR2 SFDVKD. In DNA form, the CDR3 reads TGTGCCACGAGCCTTACAGGTTCGAGAGAGACCCAGTACTTC. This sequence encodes CATSLTGSRETQYF.

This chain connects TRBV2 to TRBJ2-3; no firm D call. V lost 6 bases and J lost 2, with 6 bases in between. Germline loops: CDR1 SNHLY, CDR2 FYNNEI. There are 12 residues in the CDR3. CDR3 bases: TGTGCCAGCAGCGCCCTCACAGATACGCAGTATTTT. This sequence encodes CASSALTDTQYF.

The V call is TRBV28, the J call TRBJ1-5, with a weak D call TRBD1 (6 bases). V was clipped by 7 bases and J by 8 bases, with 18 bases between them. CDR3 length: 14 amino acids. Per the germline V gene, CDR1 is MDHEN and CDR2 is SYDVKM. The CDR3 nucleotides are TGTGCCAGCACCGCTCCAGGGGAGATTGAGCCCCAGCATTTT. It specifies CASTAPGEIEPQHF.

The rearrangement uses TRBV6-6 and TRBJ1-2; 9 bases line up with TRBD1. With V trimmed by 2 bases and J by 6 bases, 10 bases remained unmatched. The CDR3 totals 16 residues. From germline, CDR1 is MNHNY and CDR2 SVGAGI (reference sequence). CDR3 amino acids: CASSYGPPDRGNGYTF. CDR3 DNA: TGTGCCAGCAGTTACGGTCCCCCGGACAGGGGCAATGGCTACACCTTC.

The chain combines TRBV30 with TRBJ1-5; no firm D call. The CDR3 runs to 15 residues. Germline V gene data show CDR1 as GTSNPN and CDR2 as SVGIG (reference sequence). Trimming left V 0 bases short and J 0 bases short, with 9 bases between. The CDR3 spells CAWSVSQVSNQPQHF. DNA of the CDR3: TGTGCCTGGAGTGTATCTCAGGTTAGCAATCAGCCCCAGCATTTT.

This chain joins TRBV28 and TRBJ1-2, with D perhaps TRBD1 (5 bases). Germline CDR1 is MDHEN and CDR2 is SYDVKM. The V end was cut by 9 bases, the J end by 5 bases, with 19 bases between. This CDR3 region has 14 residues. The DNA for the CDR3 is TGTGCCAGTACACGGGGCCCGGTCGGGTATGGCTACACCTTC. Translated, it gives CASTRGPVGYGYTF.

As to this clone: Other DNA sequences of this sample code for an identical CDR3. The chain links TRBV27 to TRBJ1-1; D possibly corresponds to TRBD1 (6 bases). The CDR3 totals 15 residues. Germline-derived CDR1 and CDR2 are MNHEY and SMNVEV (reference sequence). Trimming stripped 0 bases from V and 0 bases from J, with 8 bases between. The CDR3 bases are TGTGCCAGCAGTTTATCCGGGGGCCTGAACACTGAAGCTTTCTTT. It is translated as CASSLSGGLNTEAFF.

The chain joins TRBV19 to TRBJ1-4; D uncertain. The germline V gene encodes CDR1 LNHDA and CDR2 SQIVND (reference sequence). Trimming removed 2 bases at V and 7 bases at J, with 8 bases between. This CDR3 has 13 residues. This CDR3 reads CASSISSGEKLFF. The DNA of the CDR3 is TGTGCCAGTAGTATATCGTCAGGTGAAAAACTGTTTTTT.

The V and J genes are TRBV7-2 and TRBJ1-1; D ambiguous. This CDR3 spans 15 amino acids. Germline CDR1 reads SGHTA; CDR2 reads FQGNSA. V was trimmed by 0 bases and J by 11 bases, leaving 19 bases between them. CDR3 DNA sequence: TGTGCCAGCAGCTTAGCTGGCCAGACTTCTCCTTTCGCTTTCTTT. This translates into CASSLAGQTSPFAFF.

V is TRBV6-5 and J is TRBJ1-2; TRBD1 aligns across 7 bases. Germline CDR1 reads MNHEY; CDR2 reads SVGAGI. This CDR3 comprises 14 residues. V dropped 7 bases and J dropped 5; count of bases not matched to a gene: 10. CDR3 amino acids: CASTREGAGYGYTF. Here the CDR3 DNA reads TGTGCCAGCACCAGGGAGGGGGCCGGATATGGCTACACCTTC.

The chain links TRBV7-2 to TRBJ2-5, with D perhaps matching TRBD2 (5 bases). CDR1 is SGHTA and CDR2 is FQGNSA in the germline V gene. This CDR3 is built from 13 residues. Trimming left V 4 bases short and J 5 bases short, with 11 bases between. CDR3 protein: CASSSPGVETQYF. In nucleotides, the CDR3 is TGTGCCAGCAGCTCCCCCGGGGTTGAGACCCAGTACTTC.

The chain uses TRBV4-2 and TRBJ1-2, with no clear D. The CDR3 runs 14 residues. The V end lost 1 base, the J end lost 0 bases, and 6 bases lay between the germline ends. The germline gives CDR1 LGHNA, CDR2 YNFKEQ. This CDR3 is CASSQAGANYGYTF. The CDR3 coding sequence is TGTGCCAGCAGCCAAGCCGGAGCTAACTATGGCTACACCTTC.

The chain's CDR3 is CASPCSGHGYTF. The CDR3, as DNA: TGTGCCAGTCCTTGCTCTGGGCATGGCTACACCTTC. The chain has TRBV25-1 and TRBJ1-2; D unclear. Germline V gene data show CDR1 as MGHDK and CDR2 as SYGVNS. The length of the CDR3 is 12 residues. V shed 9 bases and J shed 6 bases, with 14 bases lying between them.

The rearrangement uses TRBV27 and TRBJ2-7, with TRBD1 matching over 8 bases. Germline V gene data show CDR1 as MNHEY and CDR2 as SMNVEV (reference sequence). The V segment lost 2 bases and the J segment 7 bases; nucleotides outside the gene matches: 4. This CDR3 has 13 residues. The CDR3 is CASSLVRGLEQYF. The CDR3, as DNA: TGTGCCAGCAGTTTAGTCAGGGGGCTTGAGCAGTACTTC.

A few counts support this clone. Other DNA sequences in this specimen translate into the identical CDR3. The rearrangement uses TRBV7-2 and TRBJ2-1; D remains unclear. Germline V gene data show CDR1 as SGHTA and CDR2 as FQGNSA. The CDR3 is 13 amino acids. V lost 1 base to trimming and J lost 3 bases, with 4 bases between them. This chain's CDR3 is CASSLVGYNEQFF. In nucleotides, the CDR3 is TGTGCCAGCAGCTTAGTGGGCTACAATGAGCAGTTCTTC.

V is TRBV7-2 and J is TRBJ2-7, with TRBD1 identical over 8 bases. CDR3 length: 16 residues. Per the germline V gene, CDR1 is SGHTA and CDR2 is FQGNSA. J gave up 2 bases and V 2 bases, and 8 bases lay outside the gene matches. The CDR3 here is CASSLQFSGQAYEQYF. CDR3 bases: TGTGCCAGCAGCTTACAATTCTCGGGACAGGCCTACGAGCAGTACTTC.

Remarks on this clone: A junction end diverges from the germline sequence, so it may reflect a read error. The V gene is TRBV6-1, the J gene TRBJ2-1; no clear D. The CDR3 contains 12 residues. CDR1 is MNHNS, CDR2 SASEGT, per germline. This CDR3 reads CASSKANNEQFF. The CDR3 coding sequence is TGTGCCAGCAGTAAAGCGAACAATGAGCAGTTCTTC.

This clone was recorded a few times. The CDR3: CASSLSASSSYEQYF. The CDR3 bases are TGTGCCAGCAGCTTATCAGCCTCTAGCTCCTACGAGCAGTACTTC. The J gene is TRBJ2-7, the V gene TRBV11-1; no firm D call. Germline CDR1 and CDR2: SGHAT and FQDESV (reference sequence). V lost 2 bases to trimming and J lost 0 bases, with 11 bases between them. This CDR3 spans 15 amino acids.

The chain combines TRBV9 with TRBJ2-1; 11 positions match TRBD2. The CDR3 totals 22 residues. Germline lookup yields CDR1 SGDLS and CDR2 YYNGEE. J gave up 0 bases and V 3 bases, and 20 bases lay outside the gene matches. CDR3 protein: CASSGTGTFLAGGTSSYNEQFF. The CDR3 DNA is TGTGCCAGCAGCGGGACAGGGACGTTCCTAGCGGGGGGCACTAGCTCCTACAATGAGCAGTTCTTC.